Below are 18 T cell receptor beta chains sequenced from a single sample in a study of cytomegalovirus exposure and HLA in healthy donors. PCR amplification relied on 60 Vbeta primers (plus 13 Jbeta primers). Sequencing used immunoSEQ multiplex PCR; TCRdb keeps in-frame clones, though not all of them. This table has around 100,000 clones, 65% to 85% appearing once. Material: PBMCs. These receptors all stem from a woman aged 18-29 years in good health and CMV-seronegative.

V usage is TRBV27 and J usage is TRBJ2-3; 11 bases agree with TRBD2. CDR3 length equals 16 residues. Trimming removed 5 bases from V and 0 bases from J; junction bases left unmatched: 4. Germline values: CDR1 MNHEY, CDR2 SMNVEV (reference sequence). The CDR3 region has the DNA TGTGCCAGCAGTCCCAGACTAGCGGGGAGCACAGATACGCAGTATTTT. Protein: CASSPRLAGSTDTQYF.

J is TRBJ2-7 and V is TRBV7-2; D perhaps matches TRBD1 (6 bases). The CDR3 is 14 amino acids. Trimming pared 5 bases from V and 2 bases from J, leaving 13 bases between. Germline values: CDR1 SGHTA, CDR2 FQGNSA. The CDR3 protein is CASSPDRTAYEQYV. The CDR3 DNA sequence: TGTGCCAGCAGCCCCGACAGGACGGCCTACGAGCAGTACGTC.

The V gene is TRBV6-5, the J gene TRBJ1-4, with D hard to call. This CDR3 is 15 amino acids long. Trimming pared 2 bases from V and 5 bases from J, leaving 12 bases between. From germline, CDR1 is MNHEY and CDR2 SVGAGI. The DNA for the CDR3 is TGTGCCAGCAGTTACAATCCCCGGGAGAATGAAAAACTGTTTTTT. It codes for CASSYNPRENEKLFF.

The J gene is TRBJ2-2, the V gene TRBV5-1; D not certain. Trimming shortened V by 2 bases and J by 0 bases, and 14 bases separated the two germline ends. Per the germline V gene, CDR1 is SGHRS and CDR2 is YFSETQ. The CDR3 has 17 amino acids. CDR3 bases: TGCGCCAGCAGCTTCTACGCCCTGATAACGAACACCGGGGAGCTGTTTTTT. This sequence encodes CASSFYALITNTGELFF. The full variable domain, with the rest looked up from reference TRBV5-1 and TRBJ2-2, is KAGVTQTPRYLIKTRGQQVTLSCSPISGHRSVSWYQQTPGQGLQFLFEYFSETQRNKGNFPGRFSGRQFSNSRSEMNVSTLELGDSALYLCASSFYALITNTGELFFGEGSRLTVL.

This chain uses TRBV9 with TRBJ2-3; TRBD2 is a possible D gene (5 bases). The ends were cut back, 2 bases at V and 4 bases at J, with 11 bases in the middle. The CDR3 runs to 14 residues. In germline, CDR1 is SGDLS, CDR2 YYNGEE. The CDR3 sequence is CASSVGRRADTQYF. The CDR3 region has the DNA TGTGCCAGCAGCGTCGGCAGGCGGGCAGATACGCAGTATTTT.

The chain couples TRBV28 to TRBJ1-1, with 9 bases matching TRBD1. Per the germline V gene, CDR1 is MDHEN and CDR2 is SYDVKM. The CDR3 sequence is 14 residues long. Trimming at V came to 5 bases and at J to 4 bases, leaving 5 bases not matched to a gene. This chain's CDR3 is CASSLTTGGTEAFF. The CDR3 nucleotides are TGTGCCAGCAGTCTAACGACAGGGGGCACTGAAGCTTTCTTT.

This sequence joins TRBV27 and TRBJ2-7; a weak D match, TRBD1 (5 bases). The CDR3 runs to 13 residues. CDR1 is MNHEY, CDR2 SMNVEV, per germline (reference sequence). V lost 3 bases, J lost 1 base, and 7 bases lay in between. The DNA for the CDR3 is TGTGCCAGCAGTTTTCGACAGTCCTACGAGCAGTACTTC. It translates to CASSFRQSYEQYF.

This CDR3 reads CASSPRETQYF. CDR3 nucleotides: TGTGCCAGCAGTCCCAGGGAGACCCAGTACTTC. This rearrangement joins TRBV6-1 to TRBJ2-5; D is uncertain. The length of the CDR3 is 11 residues. The V gene lost 5 bases and the J gene lost 5 bases, with 6 bases spanning the gap. The germline gives CDR1 MNHNS, CDR2 SASEGT.

The chain joins TRBV30 to TRBJ1-2; 12 nucleotides line up with TRBD1. Germline V gene data show CDR1 as GTSNPN and CDR2 as SVGIG (reference sequence). V lost 4 bases and J lost 3; bases outside the gene matches: 9. The CDR3 contains 16 residues. The DNA for the CDR3 is TGTGCCTGGACTGGAATCGGGACAGGGGGCGACTATGGCTACACCTTC. Amino acid sequence: CAWTGIGTGGDYGYTF.

The chain joins TRBV2 to TRBJ2-3; D possibly corresponds to TRBD1 (5 bases). Germline-derived CDR1 and CDR2 are SNHLY and FYNNEI. Trimming left V 7 bases short and J 0 bases short, with 11 bases between. The CDR3 sequence is 14 residues long. CDR3: CASIQDTSTDTQYF. CDR3 DNA: TGTGCCAGCATTCAGGACACCAGCACAGATACGCAGTATTTT.

This rearrangement joins TRBV11-2 to TRBJ1-1; D remains ambiguous. CDR3 length equals 12 residues. The germline V and J ends were trimmed by 0 bases and 10 bases, with 9 bases remaining between them. Germline V CDR1 and CDR2: SGHAT, FQNNGV. CDR3 sequence: CASSLDRVAAFF. The CDR3 coding sequence is TGTGCCAGCAGCTTAGATCGGGTTGCAGCTTTCTTT.

The chain is built from TRBV4-1 and TRBJ2-2, with D perhaps matching TRBD2 (5 bases). This CDR3 region has 16 residues. The germline V and J ends were trimmed by 2 bases and 5 bases, with 15 bases remaining between them. CDR1 and CDR2 from the germline V gene are MGHRA and YSYEKL. DNA for the CDR3: TGCGCCAGCAGCCAACCCCGTGGAGGAGTAACCGGGGAGCTGTTTTTT. Translation: CASSQPRGGVTGELFF.

V is TRBV6-1 and J is TRBJ1-1; 7 bases are a match to TRBD1. CDR1 and CDR2 (germline): MNHNS, SASEGT. The CDR3 sequence is 13 residues long. The ends lost 10 bases at V and 3 bases at J; junction bases unmatched: 8. The CDR3 loop reads CATRQGQDTEAFF. CDR3 in DNA: TGTGCCACCAGACAGGGCCAGGACACTGAAGCTTTCTTT.

This clone was picked up a small number of times. This chain connects TRBV2 to TRBJ1-5; tentatively, D is TRBD1 (6 bases). This CDR3 is built from 15 residues. V was clipped by 4 bases and J by 2 bases, with 12 bases between them. Germline V gene data show CDR1 as SNHLY and CDR2 as FYNNEI. In nucleotides, the CDR3 is TGTGCCAGCAGTGGGCACAGGGATGGCAATCAGCCCCAGCATTTT. Its protein product is CASSGHRDGNQPQHF.

CDR3 DNA sequence: TGTGCCAGCAGTGAAAGCCCCCGACGGGCAGATACGCAGTATTTT. Residues: CASSESPRRADTQYF. The rearrangement uses TRBV6-1 and TRBJ2-3; D not resolved. The CDR3 length is 15 residues. V lost 2 bases and J 4 bases, leaving 13 bases between the germline ends. Per the germline V gene, CDR1 is MNHNS and CDR2 is SASEGT.

This sequence joins TRBV27 and TRBJ2-5, with TRBD2 matching 8 bases. The CDR3 is 14 residues long. Per the germline V gene, CDR1 is MNHEY and CDR2 is SMNVEV (reference sequence). Trimming cost V 6 bases and J 7 bases; bases outside gene matches: 10. CDR3 nucleotides: TGTGCCAGCAGACCACGGACTAGCATAGGGACCCAGTACTTC. Translating it yields CASRPRTSIGTQYF.

The V gene is TRBV6-1, the J gene TRBJ1-2, with TRBD1 as a possible D gene (6 bases). The CDR3 consists of 14 residues. From germline, CDR1 is MNHNS and CDR2 SASEGT. Trimming removed 9 bases at V and 1 base at J, with 15 bases between. Here the CDR3 reads CASQDRGLNYGYTF. The CDR3 coding sequence is TGTGCCAGTCAGGACAGAGGACTTAACTATGGCTACACCTTC.

The chain combines TRBV2 with TRBJ2-3; D is perhaps TRBD2 (5 bases). CDR1 is SNHLY, CDR2 FYNNEI, per germline. Trimming took 3 bases from V and 6 from J, leaving 19 bases between them. There are 16 residues in the CDR3. The chain's CDR3 is CASSDPGSPRVDTQYF. For the CDR3, the DNA is TGTGCCAGCAGTGACCCGGGGTCACCAAGGGTGGATACGCAGTATTTT.